This T cell receptor (beta chain) was identified during a study of T cell responses to AZD1222 COVID-19 vaccine. Study-wide points: The study reported that nearly half of spike-specific TCRs target unmutated variant regions.

The table came from immunoSEQ multiplex PCR; TCRdb's copy has only in-frame clones and leaves some out. The repertoire holds approximately 140,000 clones, roughly 90% seen once, with 2.5% to 4% in the top ten. This CDR3 comprises 14 residues. Germline V gene sequence: CDR1 SQVTM, CDR2 ANQGSEA. V was clipped by 4 bases and J by 5 bases, with 14 bases between them. A note on this clone: Its target is not known.

The rearrangement joins TRBV29-1 to TRBJ1-4; D unclear. The sequence was collected from an adult in good health. The sample in question was peripheral blood, obtained on day 0 of AZD1222 vaccination. CDR3 residues: CSVAEPAGNEKLFF. The CDR3 coding sequence is TGCAGCGTTGCGGAACCAGCTGGAAATGAAAAACTGTTTTTT.